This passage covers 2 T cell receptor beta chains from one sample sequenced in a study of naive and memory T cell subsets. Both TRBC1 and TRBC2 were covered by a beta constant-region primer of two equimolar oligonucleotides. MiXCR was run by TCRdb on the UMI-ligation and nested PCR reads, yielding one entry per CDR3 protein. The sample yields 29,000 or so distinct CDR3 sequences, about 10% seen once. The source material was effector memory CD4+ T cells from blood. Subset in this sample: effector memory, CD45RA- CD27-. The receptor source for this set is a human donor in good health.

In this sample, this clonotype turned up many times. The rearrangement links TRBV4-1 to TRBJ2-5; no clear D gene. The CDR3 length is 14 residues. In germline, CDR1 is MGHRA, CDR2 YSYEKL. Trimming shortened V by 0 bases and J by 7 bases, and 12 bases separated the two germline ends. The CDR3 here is CASSQEWGIGTQYF. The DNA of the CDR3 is TGCGCCAGCAGCCAAGAGTGGGGAATCGGGACCCAGTACTTC.

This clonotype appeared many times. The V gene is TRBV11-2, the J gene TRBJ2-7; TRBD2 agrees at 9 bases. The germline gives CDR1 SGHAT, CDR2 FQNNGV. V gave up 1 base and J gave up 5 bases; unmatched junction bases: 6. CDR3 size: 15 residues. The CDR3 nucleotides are TGTGCCAGCAGCTTAGTGCTAGCGGGAAGCCACGAGCAGTACTTC. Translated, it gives CASSLVLAGSHEQYF.